This T cell receptor beta chain was captured in a study of blood T cell repertoires in COVID-19. Original handling: Amplification with reference gene primers provided the estimates of nucleated cell counts. Sequenced by immunoSEQ multiplex PCR; TCRdb stores in-frame clones only, minus some. The V and J calls and clone size come from that table; D and trimming were worked out from the DNA. Of 200,000 to 250,000 clones detected, roughly 86% appear once; the ten largest clones hold roughly a tenth. The V and J ends lost 1 base and 6 bases respectively, with 7 bases between them. Per germline, CDR1 SGHRS and CDR2 YFSETQ. The CDR3 extends over 13 amino acids. Seattle patients were enrolled during active infection and followed longitudinally.

Specimen: peripheral blood. The V gene is TRBV5-1, the J gene TRBJ2-2; D may be TRBD1 (6 bases). This clonotype was obtained from a woman in her forties or fifties with COVID-19, enrolled during active disease. The DNA of the CDR3 is TGCGCCAGCAGCTTGAAGGGGGCCGGGGAGCTGTTTTTT. Its protein is CASSLKGAGELFF. Complete variable domain (other parts from reference TRBV5-1 and TRBJ2-2): KAGVTQTPRYLIKTRGQQVTLSCSPISGHRSVSWYQQTPGQGLQFLFEYFSETQRNKGNFPGRFSGRQFSNSRSEMNVSTLELGDSALYLCASSLKGAGELFFGEGSRLTVL.